This T cell receptor beta chain emerged from a study of blood T cell repertoires in COVID-19. In the study overall: Sites across the United States, Italy and Spain contributed samples from acute and convalescent COVID-19.

Between the trimmed V and J ends, which lost 8 bases and 4 bases, there was a span of 11 bases. Germline V gene data show CDR1 as MDHEN and CDR2 as SYDVKM. This CDR3 is 12 amino acids long. Under the authors' procedure: Estimation of nucleated cell counts was performed using reference gene primer amplification. The protocol was immunoSEQ multiplex PCR, while the TCRdb copy is restricted to in-frame clones and leaves out a portion. Clone size and the V and J calls come from that table; the DNA yielded D and trimming. The sample holds about 170,000 clones, approximately 86% seen once. The J gene is TRBJ1-2, the V gene TRBV28; TRBD1 might be the D (5 bases). The sequenced material came from peripheral blood. The sequence came from a man aged 55 to 70 with COVID-19, enrolled during active disease. The CDR3 loop is CASAGNIYGYTF. The CDR3, as DNA: TGTGCCAGCGCAGGGAATATCTATGGCTACACCTTC.